This TCR beta chain was identified in a study of cytomegalovirus exposure and HLA in healthy donors. The CDR3 length is 14 residues. V gave up 6 bases and J gave up 4 bases, with 15 bases separating them. Germline-derived CDR1 and CDR2 are SGHRS and YFSETQ. The PCR contained 60 Vbeta and 13 Jbeta primers. Clones were sequenced by immunoSEQ multiplex PCR, and TCRdb holds only the in-frame ones, with some missing. The sample lists some 110,000 clones, about 70% seen once, with around 0.79% in the top ten. What was sequenced was PBMCs. The chain is built from TRBV5-1 and TRBJ2-3, with D perhaps TRBD1 (5 bases). The sequence derives from a woman in her 30s in good health and CMV-seronegative. CDR3 amino acids: CASTPGQGADTQYF. The CDR3, as DNA: TGCGCCAGCACCCCCGGTCAGGGCGCAGATACGCAGTATTTT.